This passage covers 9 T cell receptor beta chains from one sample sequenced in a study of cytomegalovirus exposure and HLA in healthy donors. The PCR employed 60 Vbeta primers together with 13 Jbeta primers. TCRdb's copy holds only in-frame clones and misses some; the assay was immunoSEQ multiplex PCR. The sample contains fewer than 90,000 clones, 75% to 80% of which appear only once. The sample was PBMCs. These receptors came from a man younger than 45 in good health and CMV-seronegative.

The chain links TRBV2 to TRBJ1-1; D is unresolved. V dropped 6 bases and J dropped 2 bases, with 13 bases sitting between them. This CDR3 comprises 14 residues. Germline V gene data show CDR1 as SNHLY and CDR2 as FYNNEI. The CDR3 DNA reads TGTGCCAGCAGCGCAGCAGGTCGAAACACTGAAGCTTTCTTT. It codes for CASSAAGRNTEAFF.

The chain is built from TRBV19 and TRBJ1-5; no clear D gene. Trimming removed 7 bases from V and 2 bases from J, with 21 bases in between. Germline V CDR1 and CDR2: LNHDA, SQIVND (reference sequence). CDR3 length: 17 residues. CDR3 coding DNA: TGTGCCAGTACCCCCTCTTTAGTGGCCGGGGGCAATCAGCCCCAGCATTTT. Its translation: CASTPSLVAGGNQPQHF. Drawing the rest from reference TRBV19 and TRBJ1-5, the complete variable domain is DGGITQSPKYLFRKEGQNVTLSCEQNLNHDAMYWYRQDPGQGLRLIYYSQIVNDFQKGDIAEGYSVSREKKESFPLTVTSAQKNPTAFYLCASTPSLVAGGNQPQHFGDGTRLSIL.

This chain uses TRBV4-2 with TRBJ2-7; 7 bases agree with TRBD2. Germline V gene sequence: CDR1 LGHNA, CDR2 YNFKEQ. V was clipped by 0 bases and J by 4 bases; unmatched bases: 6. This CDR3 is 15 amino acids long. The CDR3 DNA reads TGTGCCAGCAGCCAAGAGGTAATGGGAGGGTACGAGCAGTACTTC. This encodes CASSQEVMGGYEQYF.

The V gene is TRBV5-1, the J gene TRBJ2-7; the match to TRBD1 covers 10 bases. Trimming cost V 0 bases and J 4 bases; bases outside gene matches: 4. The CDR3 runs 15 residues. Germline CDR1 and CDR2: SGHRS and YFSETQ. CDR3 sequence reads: CASSLDGTGVYEQYF. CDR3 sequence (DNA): TGCGCCAGCAGCTTGGACGGGACAGGGGTATACGAGCAGTACTTC.

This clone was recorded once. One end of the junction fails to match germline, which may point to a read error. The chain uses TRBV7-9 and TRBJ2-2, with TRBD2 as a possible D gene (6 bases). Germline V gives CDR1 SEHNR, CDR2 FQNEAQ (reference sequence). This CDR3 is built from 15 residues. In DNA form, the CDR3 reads TGTTCCAGCAGCTTAGCGGCAGTTAACACCGGGGAGCTGTTTTTT. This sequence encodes CSSSLAAVNTGELFF.

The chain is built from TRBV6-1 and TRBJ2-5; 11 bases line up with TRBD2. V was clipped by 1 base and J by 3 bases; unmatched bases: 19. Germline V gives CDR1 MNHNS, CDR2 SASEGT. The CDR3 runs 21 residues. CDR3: CASSEEDPVGLAGGREETQYF. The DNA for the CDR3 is TGTGCCAGCAGTGAAGAAGACCCCGTGGGCCTAGCGGGGGGCAGAGAAGAGACCCAGTACTTC.

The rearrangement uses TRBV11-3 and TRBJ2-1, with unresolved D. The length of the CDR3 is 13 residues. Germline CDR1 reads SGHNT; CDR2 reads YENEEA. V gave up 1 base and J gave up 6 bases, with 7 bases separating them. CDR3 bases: TGTGCCAGCAGCTTAGTGGTACTCAATGAGCAGTTCTTC. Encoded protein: CASSLVVLNEQFF.

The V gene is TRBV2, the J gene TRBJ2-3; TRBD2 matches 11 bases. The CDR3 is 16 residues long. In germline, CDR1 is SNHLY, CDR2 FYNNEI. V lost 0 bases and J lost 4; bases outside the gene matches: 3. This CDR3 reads CASSEALSGGADTQYF. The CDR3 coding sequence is TGTGCCAGCAGTGAAGCGCTTAGCGGGGGGGCAGATACGCAGTATTTT.

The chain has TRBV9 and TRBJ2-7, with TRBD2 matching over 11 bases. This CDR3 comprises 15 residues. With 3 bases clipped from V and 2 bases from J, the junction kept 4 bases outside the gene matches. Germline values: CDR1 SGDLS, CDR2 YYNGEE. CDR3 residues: CASSALAGETYEQYF. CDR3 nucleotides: TGTGCCAGCAGCGCACTAGCGGGGGAGACCTACGAGCAGTACTTC.